The 18 T cell receptor beta chains below were found in one sample sequenced in a study of CD8 T cells in ankylosing spondylitis. TCRdb reanalysed the 5' RACE reads using MiXCR and keeps one entry per CDR3 protein. The data show around 30,000 distinct CDR3 sequences, roughly 7.2% seen once. The sample comprised blood, either unsorted or a sorted T cell fraction (not recorded which). The origin of the receptors is a male donor with ankylosing spondylitis or in good health (not recorded which).

This clonotype has ten or more counts. The chain couples TRBV20-1 to TRBJ2-5; D gene ambiguous. V lost 3 bases and J lost 0, with 11 bases in between. Germline V gives CDR1 DFQATT, CDR2 SNEGSKA (reference sequence). This CDR3 comprises 14 residues. The DNA for the CDR3 is TGCAGTGCTAGCTCCGGATCTCACCAAGAGACCCAGTACTTC. This translates into CSASSGSHQETQYF.

This chain uses TRBV5-4 with TRBJ2-7; D is perhaps TRBD1 or TRBD2 (5 bases each). V lost 4 bases and J lost 2, with 10 bases in between. Germline V gene data show CDR1 as SGHNT and CDR2 as YYREEE (reference sequence). This CDR3 contains 13 residues. The DNA for the CDR3 is TGTGCCAGCAGCCGGGACCCAGCCTACGAGCAGTACTTC. Its translation is CASSRDPAYEQYF.

This clonotype was counted at least ten times. This chain uses TRBV12-3 or TRBV12-4 with TRBJ2-5; no firm D call. The V gene lost 5 bases and the J gene lost 2 bases, with 9 bases spanning the gap. The CDR3 extends over 13 amino acids. The CDR3 loop reads CASSRAEQETQYF. The CDR3 nucleotides are TGTGCCAGCAGTCGGGCTGAACAAGAGACCCAGTACTTC.

This clonotype was detected ten times or more. V gene TRBV7-8 combines with J gene TRBJ2-1; D is unresolved. Trimming cost V 5 bases and J 8 bases, with 16 bases left between them. This CDR3 comprises 14 residues. CDR1 and CDR2 from the germline V gene are SGHVS and FQNEAQ. The CDR3 region is CASSLSPRTDEQFF. For the CDR3, the DNA is TGTGCCAGCAGCCTCTCGCCACGAACTGATGAGCAGTTCTTC.

CDR3 in DNA: TGTGCCAGCAGTGAGGCAGGGGCGACCGGGGAGCTGTTTTTT. This translates into CASSEAGATGELFF. The V and J genes are TRBV2 and TRBJ2-2; D perhaps matches TRBD1 (6 bases). In germline, CDR1 is SNHLY, CDR2 FYNNEI. The CDR3 has 14 amino acids. Deletions cut 3 bases from V and 5 bases from J, with 10 bases between.

This clonotype occurred many times. The gene calls are TRBV24-1 and TRBJ2-3; D is perhaps TRBD1 (6 bases). CDR3 length: 14 amino acids. Trimming cost V 0 bases and J 3 bases, with 6 bases left between them. Per the germline V gene, CDR1 is KGHDR and CDR2 is SFDVKD. CDR3 sequence reads: CATSDLGQTDTQYF. For the CDR3, the DNA is TGTGCCACCAGTGATTTGGGACAGACAGATACGCAGTATTTT.

The sample holds many counts of this clonotype. This chain joins TRBV29-1 and TRBJ2-7, with 11 bases that match TRBD2. With 1 base clipped from V and 3 bases from J, the junction kept 2 bases outside the gene matches. Germline lookup yields CDR1 SQVTM and CDR2 ANQGSEA. This CDR3 region has 14 residues. The CDR3 protein is CSVEGTSGLYEQYF. CDR3 nucleotides: TGCAGCGTTGAAGGGACTAGCGGGCTCTACGAGCAGTACTTC.

This clonotype was observed many times. The rearrangement links TRBV27 to TRBJ1-2, with 7 bases lining up with TRBD1. V was clipped by 5 bases and J by 6 bases; unmatched bases: 6. Germline V gives CDR1 MNHEY, CDR2 SMNVEV (reference sequence). The CDR3 loop spans 13 amino acids. The CDR3 sequence: CASSNRGGDGYTF. The CDR3 DNA reads TGTGCCAGCAGTAACAGGGGAGGTGATGGCTACACCTTC.

This clonotype has a count of ten or more. The DNA for the CDR3 is TGCAGTGCTAGAAGAGGTTCCTACGAGCAGTACTTC. It translates to CSARRGSYEQYF. The chain combines TRBV20-1 with TRBJ2-7, with D unclear. CDR3 length equals 12 residues. V was trimmed by 2 bases and J by 1 base, leaving 6 bases between them. CDR1 DFQATT and CDR2 SNEGSKA come from the germline V gene (reference sequence).

There are many counts of this clonotype. This chain links TRBV4-2 with TRBJ2-7; D not resolved. V was pared by 0 bases and J by 3 bases, with 12 bases between. Germline loops: CDR1 LGHNA, CDR2 YNFKEQ. The length of the CDR3 is 15 residues. The CDR3 here is CASSQDEWQGYEQYF. CDR3 DNA sequence: TGTGCCAGCAGCCAAGATGAGTGGCAAGGCTACGAGCAGTACTTC.

In its sample, this clonotype was seen a few times. The chain has TRBV4-1 and TRBJ2-2; 9 positions match TRBD1. The CDR3 loop spans 16 amino acids. With 1 base clipped from V and 5 bases from J, the junction kept 5 bases outside the gene matches. Per germline, CDR1 MGHRA and CDR2 YSYEKL. The CDR3 spells CASSQVRQGVTGELFF. CDR3 in DNA: TGCGCCAGCAGCCAAGTTCGACAGGGGGTAACCGGGGAGCTGTTTTTT.

This clonotype was counted only a few times. The gene calls are TRBV2 and TRBJ2-5, with a weak D call TRBD1 (5 bases). The length of the CDR3 is 14 residues. Trimming took off 9 bases at V and 1 base at J, with 15 bases between the two ends. CDR1 and CDR2 (germline): SNHLY, FYNNEI. CDR3 nucleotide sequence: TGTGCCAGTAATTATAGGGGCCCCCAAGAGACCCAGTACTTC. Residues: CASNYRGPQETQYF.

This clonotype was seen ten or more times. V and J are TRBV6-2 or TRBV6-3 and TRBJ1-1; D is unclear. The V end lost 6 bases, the J end lost 3 bases, and 14 bases lay between the germline ends. CDR1 MNHEY and CDR2 SVGEGT come from the germline V gene. This CDR3 contains 14 residues. CDR3 residues: CASREGGPYTEAFF. CDR3 DNA sequence: TGTGCCAGCAGGGAAGGAGGTCCCTACACTGAAGCTTTCTTT.

This clonotype was seen repeatedly, ten times or more. The rearrangement uses TRBV20-1 and TRBJ2-7, with TRBD2 matching 7 bases. Germline CDR1 is DFQATT and CDR2 is SNEGSKA (reference sequence). This CDR3 region has 15 residues. J was trimmed by 3 bases and V by 3 bases; bases with no gene match: 11. The CDR3 loop is CSASRPSSGNYEQYF. CDR3 sequence (DNA): TGCAGTGCTAGCAGACCTTCTAGCGGAAACTACGAGCAGTACTTC.

This clonotype was recorded at least ten times. The chain links TRBV24-1 to TRBJ2-3, with D tentatively TRBD1 (6 bases). Germline-derived CDR1 and CDR2 are KGHDR and SFDVKD. The CDR3 length is 16 residues. V dropped 4 bases and J dropped 5 bases, with 18 bases sitting between them. The CDR3 here is CATSEGAERGRDTQYF. CDR3 in DNA: TGTGCCACCAGTGAAGGGGCGGAGAGGGGGAGAGATACGCAGTATTTT.

In its sample, this clonotype was seen many times. The rearrangement joins TRBV5-5 to TRBJ2-3; D is unresolved. CDR1 and CDR2 from the germline V gene are SGHKS and YYEKEE (reference sequence). The V gene lost 0 bases and the J gene lost 5 bases, with 10 bases spanning the gap. The CDR3 runs to 14 residues. DNA of the CDR3: TGTGCCAGCAGCTTGGGGGGTCAAGAAGATACGCAGTATTTT. Its protein is CASSLGGQEDTQYF.

This clonotype showed up many times. The V gene is TRBV12-3 or TRBV12-4, the J gene TRBJ1-2; possibly TRBD1 for D (5 bases). V shed 5 bases and J shed 8 bases, with 21 bases lying between them. The CDR3 runs 15 residues. For the CDR3, the DNA is TGTGCCAGCAGTCCCCGGCCGGGACTTCGAACCGGCTACACCTTC. Encoded protein: CASSPRPGLRTGYTF.

The chain carries TRBV7-1 and TRBJ2-7; 7 bases agree with TRBD1. TRBV7-1 is reported as an ORF; its role is uncertain. V lost 5 bases and J lost 3; bases outside the gene matches: 10. The CDR3 extends over 15 amino acids. The CDR3 region is CASSPGGTVDYEQYF. The CDR3 nucleotides read TGTGCCAGCAGCCCTGGTGGGACAGTAGACTACGAGCAGTACTTC.